This is a list of T cell receptor beta chains from one sample in a study of high-grade serous ovarian cancer treatment subgroups. Repertoires were generated with immunoSEQ multiplex PCR, while TCRdb's copy carries only in-frame clones and drops some. The table includes about 33,000 clones, about 80% detected once. Sequences were obtained from tumor tissue. The receptors come from a human donor with high-grade serous ovarian cancer. CDR3s include the opening cysteine and the closing phenylalanine or tryptophan. Each record gives: D gene, J gene, V gene, clone size, CDR3 protein, CDR3 DNA. A D gene is named only where the DNA matches it firmly. The listing skips clone size in some rows; elsewhere it reads once, few, many or a size class.

d_call: NA; j_call: TRBJ2-4; v_call: TRBV2; clone_size: NA; cdr3_aa: CASSEISRAQNIQYF; cdr3_nt: TGTGCCAGCAGTGAAATCTCCCGGGCCCAAAACATTCAGTACTTC
d_call: TRBD2; j_call: TRBJ2-2; v_call: TRBV4-3; clone_size: NA; cdr3_aa: CASSQDPGLAGATGELFF; cdr3_nt: TGCGCCAGCAGCCAAGACCCCGGACTAGCGGGAGCTACCGGGGAGCTGTTTTTT
d_call: NA; j_call: TRBJ1-5; v_call: TRBV7-9; clone_size: NA; cdr3_aa: CASSLVGVEGNQPQHF; cdr3_nt: TGTGCCAGCAGCTTAGTGGGGGTGGAGGGCAATCAGCCCCAGCATTTT
d_call: NA; j_call: TRBJ1-5; v_call: TRBV27; clone_size: NA; cdr3_aa: CASRLGDNQPQHF; cdr3_nt: TGTGCCAGCAGGCTAGGGGACAATCAGCCCCAGCATTTT
d_call: NA; j_call: TRBJ1-5; v_call: TRBV27; clone_size: NA; cdr3_aa: CASSLSLNQPQHF; cdr3_nt: TGTGCCAGCAGTTTATCCCTTAATCAGCCCCAGCATTTT
d_call: NA; j_call: TRBJ1-2; v_call: TRBV7-6; clone_size: NA; cdr3_aa: CASSLDPSLSMAGYTF; cdr3_nt: TGTGCCAGCAGCTTAGACCCCAGCTTATCTATGGCAGGCTACACCTTC
d_call: TRBD1; j_call: TRBJ1-4; v_call: TRBV7-2; clone_size: NA; cdr3_aa: CASSLRAGGAGKLFF; cdr3_nt: TGTGCCAGCAGCTTGAGGGCAGGGGGCGCGGGAAAACTGTTTTTT
d_call: NA; j_call: TRBJ2-7; v_call: TRBV6-1; clone_size: NA; cdr3_aa: CASSKGGSTYEQYF; cdr3_nt: TGTGCCAGCAGTAAAGGGGGAAGCACGTACGAGCAGTACTTC
d_call: NA; j_call: TRBJ2-7; v_call: TRBV5-6; clone_size: NA; cdr3_aa: CASRREYEQYF; cdr3_nt: TGTGCCAGCAGACGAGAATACGAGCAGTACTTC
d_call: NA; j_call: TRBJ1-5; v_call: TRBV28; clone_size: NA; cdr3_aa: CASSSWAHQREPQHF; cdr3_nt: TGTGCCAGCAGTTCTTGGGCCCACCAGAGAGAGCCCCAGCATTTT
d_call: NA; j_call: TRBJ2-1; v_call: TRBV7-9; clone_size: NA; cdr3_aa: CASSFDFAGKSSYNEQFF; cdr3_nt: TGTGCCAGCAGCTTTGATTTTGCGGGGAAAAGCTCCTACAATGAGCAGTTCTTC
d_call: NA; j_call: TRBJ2-7; v_call: TRBV7-2; clone_size: NA; cdr3_aa: CASSLGGPGHYEQYF; cdr3_nt: TGTGCCAGCAGCTTGGGTGGCCCCGGACACTACGAGCAGTACTTC
d_call: NA; j_call: TRBJ2-1; v_call: TRBV28; clone_size: NA; cdr3_aa: CASSPSHGNEQFF; cdr3_nt: TGTGCCAGCAGTCCCAGCCACGGGAATGAGCAGTTCTTC
d_call: NA; j_call: TRBJ2-7; v_call: TRBV27; clone_size: few; cdr3_aa: CASCHLHEQYF; cdr3_nt: TGTGCCAGCTGCCACCTCCACGAGCAGTACTTC
d_call: NA; j_call: TRBJ1-5; v_call: TRBV5-4; clone_size: once; cdr3_aa: CASSLGGDQPQHF; cdr3_nt: TGTGCCAGCAGCTTGGGGGGGGATCAGCCCCAGCATTTT
d_call: NA; j_call: TRBJ1-1; v_call: TRBV6-5; clone_size: NA; cdr3_aa: CASSQGGQNTEAFF; cdr3_nt: TGTGCCAGCAGTCAAGGAGGCCAGAACACTGAAGCTTTCTTT
d_call: TRBD2; j_call: TRBJ2-3; v_call: TRBV10-3; clone_size: NA; cdr3_aa: CAISSGLAGPDTQYF; cdr3_nt: TGTGCCATCAGTTCGGGACTAGCGGGACCAGATACGCAGTATTTT
d_call: TRBD2; j_call: TRBJ2-7; v_call: TRBV28; clone_size: NA; cdr3_aa: CASSSLTGTSGFPVGDEQYF; cdr3_nt: TGTGCCAGCAGTTCGCTAACCGGGACTAGCGGGTTTCCCGTGGGCGACGAGCAGTACTTC
d_call: NA; j_call: TRBJ1-3; v_call: TRBV9; clone_size: NA; cdr3_aa: CASSVGVSSGNTIYF; cdr3_nt: TGTGCCAGCAGCGTAGGGGTGAGCTCTGGAAACACCATATATTTT
d_call: NA; j_call: TRBJ1-1; v_call: TRBV6-5; clone_size: few; cdr3_aa: CASSYSPTGPTEAFF; cdr3_nt: TGTGCCAGCAGTTACTCTCCCACAGGGCCCACTGAAGCTTTCTTT
d_call: TRBD1; j_call: TRBJ1-2; v_call: TRBV11-3; clone_size: NA; cdr3_aa: CASSLRTGSGYTF; cdr3_nt: TGTGCCAGCAGCTTAAGGACAGGCTCTGGCTACACCTTC
d_call: NA; j_call: TRBJ1-2; v_call: TRBV29-1; clone_size: NA; cdr3_aa: CSVEGREGFNYGYTF; cdr3_nt: TGCAGCGTTGAAGGCCGAGAAGGGTTTAACTATGGCTACACCTTC
d_call: NA; j_call: TRBJ2-3; v_call: TRBV5-4; clone_size: NA; cdr3_aa: CASSPPSTDTQYF; cdr3_nt: TGTGCCAGCAGCCCCCCAAGCACAGATACGCAGTATTTT
d_call: NA; j_call: TRBJ1-1; v_call: TRBV28; clone_size: NA; cdr3_aa: CASSREQPKNTEAFF; cdr3_nt: TGTGCCAGCAGCAGGGAACAGCCAAAGAACACTGAAGCTTTCTTT
d_call: NA; j_call: TRBJ2-3; v_call: TRBV5-4; clone_size: NA; cdr3_aa: CASSLAGNTDTQYF; cdr3_nt: TGTGCCAGCAGCTTGGCCGGGAACACAGATACGCAGTATTTT
d_call: TRBD1; j_call: TRBJ2-2; v_call: TRBV4-2; clone_size: once; cdr3_aa: CASSQGQGRAGELFF; cdr3_nt: TGTGCCAGCAGCCAAGGACAGGGTAGAGCCGGGGAGCTGTTTTTT
d_call: NA; j_call: TRBJ1-1; v_call: TRBV19; clone_size: few; cdr3_aa: CASSRTGSNTEAFF; cdr3_nt: TGTGCCAGTAGTCGGACCGGTTCTAACACTGAAGCTTTCTTT
d_call: NA; j_call: TRBJ1-1; v_call: TRBV5-6; clone_size: NA; cdr3_aa: CASSLSPPNTEAFF; cdr3_nt: TGTGCCAGCAGCTTGTCCCCCCCGAACACTGAAGCTTTCTTT